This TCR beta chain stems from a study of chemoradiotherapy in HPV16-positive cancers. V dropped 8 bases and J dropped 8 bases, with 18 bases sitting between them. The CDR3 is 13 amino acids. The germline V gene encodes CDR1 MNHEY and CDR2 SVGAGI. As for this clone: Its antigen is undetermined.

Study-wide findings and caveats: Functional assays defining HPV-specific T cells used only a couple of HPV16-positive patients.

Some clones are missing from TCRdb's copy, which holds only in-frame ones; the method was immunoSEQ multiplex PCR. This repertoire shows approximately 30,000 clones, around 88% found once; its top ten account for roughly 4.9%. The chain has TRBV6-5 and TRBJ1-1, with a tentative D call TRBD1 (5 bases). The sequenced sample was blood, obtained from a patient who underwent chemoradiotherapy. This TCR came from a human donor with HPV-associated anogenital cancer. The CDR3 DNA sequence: TGTGCCAGCCGGGACTCGCTGTGGGGCGAAGCTTTCTTT. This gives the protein CASRDSLWGEAFF.